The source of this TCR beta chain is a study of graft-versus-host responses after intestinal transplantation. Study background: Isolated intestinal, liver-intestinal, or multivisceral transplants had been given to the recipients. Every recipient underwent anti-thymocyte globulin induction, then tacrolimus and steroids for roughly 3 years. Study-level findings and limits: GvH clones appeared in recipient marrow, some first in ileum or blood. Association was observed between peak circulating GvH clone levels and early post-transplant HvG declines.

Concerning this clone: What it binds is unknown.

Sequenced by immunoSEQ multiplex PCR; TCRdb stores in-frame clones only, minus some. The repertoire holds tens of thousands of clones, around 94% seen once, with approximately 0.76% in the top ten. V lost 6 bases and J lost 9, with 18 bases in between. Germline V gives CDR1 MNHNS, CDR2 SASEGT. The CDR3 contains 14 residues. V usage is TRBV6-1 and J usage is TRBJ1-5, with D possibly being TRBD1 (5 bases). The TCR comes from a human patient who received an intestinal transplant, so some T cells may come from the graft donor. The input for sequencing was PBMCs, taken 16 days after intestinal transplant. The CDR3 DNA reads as TGTGCCAGCAGAATAAGGGGAAAACAAGCGCCCCAGCATTTT. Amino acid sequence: CASRIRGKQAPQHF.